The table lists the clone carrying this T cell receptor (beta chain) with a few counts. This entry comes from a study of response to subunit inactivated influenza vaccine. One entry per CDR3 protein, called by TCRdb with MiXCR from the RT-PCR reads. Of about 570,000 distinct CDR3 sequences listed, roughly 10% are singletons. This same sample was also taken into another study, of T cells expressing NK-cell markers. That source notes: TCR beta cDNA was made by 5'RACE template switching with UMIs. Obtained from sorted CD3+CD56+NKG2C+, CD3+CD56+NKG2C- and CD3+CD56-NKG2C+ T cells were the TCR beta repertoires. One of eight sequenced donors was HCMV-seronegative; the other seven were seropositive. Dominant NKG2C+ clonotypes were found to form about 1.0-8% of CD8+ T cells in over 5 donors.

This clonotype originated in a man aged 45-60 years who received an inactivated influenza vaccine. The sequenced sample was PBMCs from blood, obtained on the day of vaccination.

In DNA, the CDR3 is TGTGCCATTTCGGGACCCCGCACAGATACGCAGTATTTT. This gives the protein CAISGPRTDTQYF. This chain uses TRBV10-3 with TRBJ2-3; D could derive from TRBD1 or TRBD2 (5 bases each). Germline loops: CDR1 ENHRY, CDR2 SYGVKD. Trimming stripped 9 bases from V and 1 base from J, with 11 bases between. CDR3 length equals 13 residues.